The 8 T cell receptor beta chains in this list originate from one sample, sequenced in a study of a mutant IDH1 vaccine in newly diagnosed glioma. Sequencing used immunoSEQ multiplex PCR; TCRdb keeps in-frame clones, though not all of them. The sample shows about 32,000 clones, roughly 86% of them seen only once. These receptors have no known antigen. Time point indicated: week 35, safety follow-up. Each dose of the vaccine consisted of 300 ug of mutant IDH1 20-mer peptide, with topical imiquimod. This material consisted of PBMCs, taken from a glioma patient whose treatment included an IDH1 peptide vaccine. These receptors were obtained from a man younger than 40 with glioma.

The CDR3 DNA reads TGCGCCAGCAGTGAGTCGACGGGGTACCCCTACAATGAGCAGTTCTTC. This codes for CASSESTGYPYNEQFF. The gene calls are TRBV10-1 and TRBJ2-1; the D gene is possibly TRBD2 (5 bases). Germline V gene data show CDR1 as WNHNN and CDR2 as SYGVQD (reference sequence). There are 16 residues in the CDR3. With 0 bases removed from V and 2 bases from J, the gap between germline ends came to 11 bases.

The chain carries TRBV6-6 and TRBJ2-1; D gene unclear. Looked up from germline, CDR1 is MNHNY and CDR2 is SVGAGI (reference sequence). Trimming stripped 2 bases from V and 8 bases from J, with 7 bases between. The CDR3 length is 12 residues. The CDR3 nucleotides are TGTGCCAGCAGTTACGGGTGGCATGAGCAGTTCTTC. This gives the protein CASSYGWHEQFF.

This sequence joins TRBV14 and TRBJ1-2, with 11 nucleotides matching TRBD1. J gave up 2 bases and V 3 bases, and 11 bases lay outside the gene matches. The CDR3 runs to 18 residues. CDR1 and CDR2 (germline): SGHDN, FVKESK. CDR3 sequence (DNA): TGTGCCAGCAGCCAGCAACCGGGACAGGGGGTAGGGAACTATGGCTACACCTTC. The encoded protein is CASSQQPGQGVGNYGYTF.

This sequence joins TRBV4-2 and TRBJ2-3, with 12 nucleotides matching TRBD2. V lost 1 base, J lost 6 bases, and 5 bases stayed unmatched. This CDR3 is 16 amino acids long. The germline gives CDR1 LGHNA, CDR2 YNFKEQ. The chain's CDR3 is CASSQAMTSGSDTQYF. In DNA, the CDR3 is TGTGCCAGCAGCCAAGCTATGACTAGCGGGAGTGATACGCAGTATTTT.

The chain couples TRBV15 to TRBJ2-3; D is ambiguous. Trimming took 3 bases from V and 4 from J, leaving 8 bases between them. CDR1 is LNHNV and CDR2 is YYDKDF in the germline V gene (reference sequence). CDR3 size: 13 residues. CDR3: CATSRAGPDTQYF. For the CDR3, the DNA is TGTGCCACCAGCAGGGCCGGGCCAGATACGCAGTATTTT.

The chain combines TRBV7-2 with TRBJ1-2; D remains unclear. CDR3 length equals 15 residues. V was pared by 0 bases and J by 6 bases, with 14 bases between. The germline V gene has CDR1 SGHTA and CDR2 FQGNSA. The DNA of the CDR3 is TGTGCCAGCAGCTTAGCGGTGGGTCCCGCGGATGGCTACACCTTC. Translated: CASSLAVGPADGYTF.

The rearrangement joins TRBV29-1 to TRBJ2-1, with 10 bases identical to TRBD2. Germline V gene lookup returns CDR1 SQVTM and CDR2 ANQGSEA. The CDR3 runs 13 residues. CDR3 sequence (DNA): TGCACAACTAGCGGGACCGACGTCGATGAGCAGTTCTTC. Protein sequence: CTTSGTDVDEQFF.

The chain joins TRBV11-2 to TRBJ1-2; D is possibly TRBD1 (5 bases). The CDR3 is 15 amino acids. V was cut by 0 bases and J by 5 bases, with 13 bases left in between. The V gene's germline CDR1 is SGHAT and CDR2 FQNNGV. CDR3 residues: CASSLEAGRIYGYTF. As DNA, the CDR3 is TGTGCCAGCAGCTTAGAGGCAGGGCGGATTTATGGCTACACCTTC.